These T cell receptor beta chains were read from a single sample in a study of metastatic and nonmetastatic thyroid tumors. Via MiXCR, TCRdb re-called the PCR reads. This sample yields fewer than 40,000 clones, of which roughly a third are seen a single time; roughly 16% belongs to the top ten. Material: tumor tissue. The receptors were gathered from a female donor with papillary thyroid cancer or a benign thyroid nodule (not recorded which). Some clones in this sample may be carry-over from other donors' samples. Both conserved end residues are part of each CDR3. The order of the fields is V gene, CDR3 length, J gene, CDR3 protein.

v_gene: TRBV7-2; len: 15; j_gene: TRBJ2-7; CDR3aa: CASSLGPGLMYEQYF
v_gene: TRBV2; len: 16; j_gene: TRBJ2-1; CDR3aa: CASSEAHGQGYNEQFF
v_gene: TRBV6-1; len: 14; j_gene: TRBJ2-2; CDR3aa: CASRLGGGPGELFF
v_gene: TRBV5-1; len: 14; j_gene: TRBJ2-7; CDR3aa: CASSLLGQGYEQYF
v_gene: TRBV6-1; len: 16; j_gene: TRBJ1-1; CDR3aa: CASNRGQGVGNTEAFF
v_gene: TRBV11-2; len: 13; j_gene: TRBJ2-7; CDR3aa: CASSLITGNEQYF
v_gene: TRBV4-1; len: 16; j_gene: TRBJ2-3; CDR3aa: CASSQVGGGITDTQYF
v_gene: TRBV13; len: 13; j_gene: TRBJ2-7; CDR3aa: CASSFRGAYEQYF
v_gene: TRBV20-1; len: 15; j_gene: TRBJ2-2; CDR3aa: CSARDGGDNTGELFF
v_gene: TRBV19; len: 13; j_gene: TRBJ2-3; CDR3aa: CASSIPSTDTQYF
v_gene: TRBV6-6; len: 15; j_gene: TRBJ2-7; CDR3aa: CASSYGTWGEGEQYF
v_gene: TRBV6-1; len: 16; j_gene: TRBJ1-6; CDR3aa: CASSETGQGASSPLHF
v_gene: TRBV6-2/TRBV6-3; len: 14; j_gene: TRBJ2-1; CDR3aa: CASSSGSSYNEQFF
v_gene: TRBV20-1; len: 15; j_gene: TRBJ2-3; CDR3aa: CSARDGSGRWDTQYF
v_gene: TRBV7-6; len: 14; j_gene: TRBJ2-5; CDR3aa: CASSLISNQETQYF
v_gene: TRBV6-2/TRBV6-3; len: 14; j_gene: TRBJ1-5; CDR3aa: CASSYTSSNQPQHF
v_gene: TRBV2; len: 15; j_gene: TRBJ2-1; CDR3aa: CASFTSWLAGPEQFF
v_gene: TRBV12-3/TRBV12-4; len: 14; j_gene: TRBJ2-1; CDR3aa: CASSLFLASNEQFF
v_gene: TRBV28; len: 14; j_gene: TRBJ2-7; CDR3aa: CASSFGTEGYEQYF
v_gene: TRBV12-3/TRBV12-4; len: 14; j_gene: TRBJ1-2; CDR3aa: CASSLVRGNYGYTF
v_gene: TRBV28; len: 13; j_gene: TRBJ2-6; CDR3aa: CASRHPGANVLTF
v_gene: TRBV6-2/TRBV6-3; len: 15; j_gene: TRBJ2-3; CDR3aa: CASSYGLAGGDTQYF
v_gene: TRBV20-1; len: 16; j_gene: TRBJ2-7; CDR3aa: CSATITRQGDWSEQYF
v_gene: TRBV7-2; len: 11; j_gene: TRBJ2-1; CDR3aa: CASSSWAEQFF
v_gene: TRBV7-2; len: 13; j_gene: TRBJ2-7; CDR3aa: CASSPTGAYEQYF
v_gene: TRBV18; len: 15; j_gene: TRBJ1-3; CDR3aa: CASSPPRSSGNTIYF
v_gene: TRBV4-1; len: 18; j_gene: TRBJ2-1; CDR3aa: CASSQVPAGLASYNEQFF
v_gene: TRBV9; len: 17; j_gene: TRBJ2-2; CDR3aa: CASSVRGGWSPTGELFF
v_gene: TRBV11-2; len: 16; j_gene: TRBJ2-1; CDR3aa: CASSSYLSGRASEQFF
v_gene: TRBV2; len: 15; j_gene: TRBJ2-2; CDR3aa: CASSVDYSDTGELFF